This TCR beta chain came from a study of CD8+ T cells in alopecia areata. General observations from the study: Researchers report lesional scalp, most notably alopecia totalis/universalis, outstripped normal scalp in clonality. Shared TCR sequences were less clear between patients than in mice, possibly partly from HLA diversity.

Sequencing templates came from extracted RNA that was reverse transcribed into cDNA. Sequencing used immunoSEQ multiplex PCR; TCRdb keeps in-frame clones, though not all of them. The repertoire has about 110,000 clones, over 55% of them found once; the top ten carry 20% to 30%. Sorted populations comprised CD4+ and CD8+ T cells obtained from PBMCs. The sample holds one count of this clone. Its specificity is unknown. Germline CDR1 is LGHNA and CDR2 is YNFKEQ. The V and J ends lost 3 bases and 3 bases, in that order; junction bases with no gene match: 4. This CDR3 comprises 15 residues. The genes are TRBV4-2 and TRBJ2-3; 9 bases match TRBD2. The origin of this receptor is a human donor with alopecia areata. The sample consisted of NKG2D-low CD8+ T cells sorted from blood. This CDR3 reads CASSQVTSGTDTQYF. The CDR3 region has the DNA TGTGCCAGCAGCCAGGTGACTAGCGGAACAGATACGCAGTATTTT.